These 24 T cell receptor beta chains came from one sample sequenced in a study of technical replicates of blood from a few donors. TCRdb's copy holds only in-frame clones and misses some; the assay was immunoSEQ multiplex PCR. The sample records over 10,000 clones, around 93% being singletons. The sample consisted of PBMCs. The receptors derive from a human donor in good health.

The chain carries TRBV11-2 and TRBJ2-4, with D perhaps matching TRBD1 (6 bases). Germline V gene data show CDR1 as SGHAT and CDR2 as FQNNGV. Trimming pared 5 bases from V and 7 bases from J, leaving 12 bases between. The CDR3 runs to 13 residues. CDR3 sequence reads: CASSVDSSNIQYF. In nucleotides, the CDR3 is TGTGCCAGCAGCGTGGACAGTAGTAACATTCAGTACTTC.

The chain joins TRBV6-1 to TRBJ2-1, with TRBD2 matching over 13 bases. V lost 6 bases to trimming and J lost 5 bases; unmatched junction nucleotides: 4. CDR1 and CDR2 from the germline V gene are MNHNS and SASEGT. This CDR3 region has 15 residues. The CDR3, as DNA: TGTGCCAGCAGGGGGGGACTAGCGGGAAACAATGAGCAGTTCTTC. Its protein is CASRGGLAGNNEQFF.

V and J are TRBV27 and TRBJ1-5; D perhaps matches TRBD1 (6 bases). The V gene's germline CDR1 is MNHEY and CDR2 SMNVEV (reference sequence). This CDR3 region has 17 residues. Trimming took 5 bases from V and 4 from J, leaving 21 bases between them. The CDR3 region is CASSPRTQGFPNQPQHF. CDR3 nucleotide sequence: TGTGCCAGCAGTCCGAGGACCCAGGGGTTCCCAAATCAGCCCCAGCATTTT.

V and J are TRBV25-1 and TRBJ1-2; TRBD1 matches at 9 bases. CDR3 length equals 17 residues. Trimming took 1 base from V and 4 from J; bases not matched to a gene: 10. Germline V CDR1 and CDR2: MGHDK, SYGVNS. The DNA for the CDR3 is TGTGCCAGCAGTGAATGGGGGGGAACAGGGGGCTCCTATGGCTACACCTTC. Protein sequence: CASSEWGGTGGSYGYTF.

The rearrangement uses TRBV27 and TRBJ2-1, with a possible D match to TRBD2 (6 bases). Germline CDR1 MNHEY, CDR2 SMNVEV (reference sequence). The CDR3 contains 15 residues. V lost 1 base and J 4 bases, leaving 11 bases between the germline ends. For the CDR3, the DNA is TGTGCCAGCAGTTTATTGGCTAGCGAGTACAATGAGCAGTTCTTC. It encodes CASSLLASEYNEQFF.

The J gene is TRBJ2-7, the V gene TRBV11-3; 9 nucleotides match TRBD1. V lost 5 bases to trimming and J lost 4 bases; unmatched junction nucleotides: 12. The CDR3 is made up of 16 amino acids. Looked up from germline, CDR1 is SGHNT and CDR2 is YENEEA. The CDR3, as DNA: TGTGCCAGCAGCGAGGCCGGGACAGGGAGGATATACGAGCAGTACTTC. It yields the protein CASSEAGTGRIYEQYF. Combining the CDR3 with reference TRBV11-3 and TRBJ2-7 gives the whole variable domain EAGVVQSPRYKIIEKKQPVAFWCNPISGHNTLYWYLQNLGQGPELLIRYENEEAVDDSQLPKDRFSAERLKGVDSTLKIQPAELGDSAVYLCASSEAGTGRIYEQYFGPGTRLTVT.

The rearrangement joins TRBV10-2 to TRBJ2-3; TRBD2 aligns across 9 bases. V lost 4 bases to trimming and J lost 0 bases; unmatched junction nucleotides: 14. CDR1 WSHSY and CDR2 SAAADI come from the germline V gene. The CDR3 totals 19 residues. CDR3 protein: CASSGPIDLAGTSTDTQYF. The CDR3 DNA reads as TGCGCCAGCAGTGGGCCCATTGATCTAGCGGGGACTAGCACAGATACGCAGTATTTT.

With regard to this clone: Other DNA sequences within the sample encode an identical CDR3. This CDR3 is CASSGTGNQPQHF. CDR3 nucleotides: TGCGCCAGCAGTGGGACAGGTAATCAGCCCCAGCATTTT. V and J are TRBV10-2 and TRBJ1-5, with 7 bases fitting TRBD1. The trim removed 4 bases at V and 4 bases at J, leaving 1 base unmatched. The germline V gene encodes CDR1 WSHSY and CDR2 SAAADI. The CDR3 covers 13 residues.

The chain employs TRBV7-8 and TRBJ2-7; TRBD1 is a possible D gene (5 bases). Germline assignment: CDR1 SGHVS and CDR2 FQNEAQ. The CDR3 has 14 residues. Trimming removed 11 bases from V and 0 bases from J, with 17 bases in between. CDR3 amino acids: CASRISQGSYEQYF. In nucleotides, the CDR3 is TGTGCCTCCCGGATCAGCCAGGGCTCCTACGAGCAGTACTTC.

This chain links TRBV15 with TRBJ2-2; TRBD1 matches at 8 bases. Germline CDR1 LNHNV, CDR2 YYDKDF (reference sequence). The J segment lost 7 bases and the V segment lost 0 bases, leaving 13 bases of the junction unmatched. The CDR3 is 18 residues long. As DNA, the CDR3 is TGTGCCACCAGCAGAGACGTAGCACAGGGGGTGACGAACGGGGAGCTGTTTTTT. Its translation: CATSRDVAQGVTNGELFF.

This clone was detected a few times. The chain uses TRBV9 and TRBJ1-1, with 7 nucleotides matching TRBD1. This CDR3 has 14 residues. The trim removed 5 bases at V and 1 base at J, leaving 5 bases unmatched. Looked up from germline, CDR1 is SGDLS and CDR2 is YYNGEE. For the CDR3, the DNA is TGTGCCAGCAGTAAGGGGGCAAAGAACACTGAAGCTTTCTTT. This codes for CASSKGAKNTEAFF.

The J gene is TRBJ1-1, the V gene TRBV30; D not certain. The CDR3 is 15 amino acids. Trimming pared 0 bases from V and 7 bases from J, leaving 18 bases between. Germline lookup yields CDR1 GTSNPN and CDR2 SVGIG (reference sequence). Here the CDR3 reads CAWSVTGAEAREAFF. The CDR3 coding sequence is TGTGCCTGGAGTGTAACCGGAGCCGAGGCCCGTGAAGCTTTCTTT.

The rearrangement uses TRBV2 and TRBJ1-1; D possibly corresponds to TRBD1 (5 bases). CDR1 and CDR2 from the germline V gene are SNHLY and FYNNEI. V dropped 4 bases and J dropped 5 bases, with 5 bases sitting between them. The CDR3 runs to 11 residues. CDR3 nucleotides: TGTGCCAGCAGTGCAGGGACTGAAGCTTTCTTT. This codes for CASSAGTEAFF.

DNA of the CDR3: TGTGCCAGCAGCTTAGAGGGACAGGGAGGTCATCAGCCCCAGCATTTT. Its translation is CASSLEGQGGHQPQHF. V gene TRBV7-8 combines with J gene TRBJ1-5, with 9 bases that match TRBD1. Trimming took 1 base from V and 5 from J; bases not matched to a gene: 6. Germline CDR1 reads SGHVS; CDR2 reads FQNEAQ. The CDR3 is 16 amino acids.

This rearrangement joins TRBV6-5 to TRBJ1-5, with TRBD1 as a possible D gene (5 bases). CDR1 is MNHEY, CDR2 SVGAGI, per germline. The CDR3 runs 14 residues. The V end was cut by 5 bases, the J end by 4 bases, with 12 bases between. The CDR3 nucleotides are TGTGCCAGCAGTATTGGACGGACAAATCAGCCCCAGCATTTT. This encodes CASSIGRTNQPQHF.

The V call is TRBV19, the J call TRBJ1-5; D possibly corresponds to TRBD1 (6 bases). This CDR3 is built from 14 residues. CDR1 and CDR2 from the germline V gene are LNHDA and SQIVND (reference sequence). Trimming cost V 4 bases and J 5 bases, with 12 bases left between them. The CDR3 reads CASSTTGQYQPQHF. DNA of the CDR3: TGTGCCAGTAGTACCACAGGGCAGTATCAGCCCCAGCATTTT.

This chain links TRBV19 with TRBJ2-7; D is perhaps TRBD1 (5 bases). The CDR3 runs to 14 residues. Trimming pared 3 bases from V and 4 bases from J, leaving 13 bases between. Germline V gives CDR1 LNHDA, CDR2 SQIVND (reference sequence). The CDR3 loop reads CASSISSGWYEQYF. The CDR3 DNA reads TGTGCCAGTAGTATCTCTTCAGGGTGGTACGAGCAGTACTTC.

The V gene is TRBV6-1, the J gene TRBJ2-2; no clear D. The V gene's germline CDR1 is MNHNS and CDR2 SASEGT. The CDR3 contains 13 residues. Trimming took 3 bases from V and 6 from J, leaving 8 bases between them. CDR3 protein: CASSDVGAGELFF. In DNA, the CDR3 is TGTGCCAGCAGTGATGTTGGAGCCGGGGAGCTGTTTTTT.

The DNA for the CDR3 is TGCGCCAGCAGCCAAGACTGGGGTCTAACGGCTAGCGGGAGAACAGATACGCAGTATTTT. This encodes CASSQDWGLTASGRTDTQYF. The gene calls are TRBV4-1 and TRBJ2-3; 10 bases line up with TRBD2. The J segment lost 3 bases and the V segment lost 0 bases, leaving 15 bases of the junction unmatched. The germline CDR1 and CDR2 sequences are MGHRA and YSYEKL. The CDR3 is 20 residues long.

The chain joins TRBV7-9 to TRBJ1-2, with 9 bases identical to TRBD1. V lost 2 bases, J lost 6 bases, and 4 bases stayed unmatched. Germline loops: CDR1 SEHNR, CDR2 FQNEAQ (reference sequence). This CDR3 has 14 amino acids. Here the CDR3 reads CASSLRTGVDGYTF. Written as DNA, the CDR3 is TGTGCCAGCAGCTTACGGACAGGGGTGGATGGCTACACCTTC.

CDR3 region: CASSQSAHRDTGNYGYTF. As DNA, the CDR3 is TGTGCCAGCAGCCAGAGCGCTCACCGGGACACAGGAAACTATGGCTACACCTTC. This sequence joins TRBV7-9 and TRBJ1-2, with a weak D call TRBD1 (6 bases). Trimming left V 5 bases short and J 2 bases short, with 24 bases between. The germline CDR1 and CDR2 sequences are SEHNR and FQNEAQ (reference sequence). The CDR3 is 18 residues long. Variable domain in full (rest from reference TRBV7-9 and TRBJ1-2): DTGVSQNPRHKITKRGQNVTFRCDPISEHNRLYWYRQTLGQGPEFLTYFQNEAQLEKSRLLSDRFSAERPKGSFSTLEIQRTEQGDSAMYLCASSQSAHRDTGNYGYTFGSGTRLTVV.

This clone was seen just once. This chain links TRBV11-3 with TRBJ2-7; D might be TRBD2 (6 bases). Looked up from germline, CDR1 is SGHNT and CDR2 is YENEEA. The CDR3 loop spans 14 amino acids. The germline V and J ends were trimmed by 2 bases and 2 bases, with 10 bases remaining between them. The CDR3 bases are TGTGCCAGCAGCTTAATGGCGGGAACCTACGAGCAGTACTTC. This translates into CASSLMAGTYEQYF.

This clone came up a few times. The gene calls are TRBV19 and TRBJ1-5; no definite D call. Germline V lookup: CDR1 LNHDA, CDR2 SQIVND (reference sequence). V was cut by 6 bases and J by 4 bases, with 16 bases left in between. The CDR3 spans 15 residues. CDR3 protein: CASSFAIQINQPQHF. As DNA, the CDR3 is TGTGCCAGTAGCTTCGCCATACAAATTAATCAGCCCCAGCATTTT.

V gene TRBV5-5 combines with J gene TRBJ2-7, with 11 bases identical to TRBD2. This CDR3 spans 14 amino acids. Losses at the gene ends were 8 bases for V and 2 bases for J; bases not matched to a gene: 6. Germline assignment: CDR1 SGHKS and CDR2 YYEKEE (reference sequence). Here the CDR3 reads CASFIAGGPYEQYF. The CDR3 region has the DNA TGTGCCAGTTTTATAGCGGGAGGGCCCTACGAGCAGTACTTC.